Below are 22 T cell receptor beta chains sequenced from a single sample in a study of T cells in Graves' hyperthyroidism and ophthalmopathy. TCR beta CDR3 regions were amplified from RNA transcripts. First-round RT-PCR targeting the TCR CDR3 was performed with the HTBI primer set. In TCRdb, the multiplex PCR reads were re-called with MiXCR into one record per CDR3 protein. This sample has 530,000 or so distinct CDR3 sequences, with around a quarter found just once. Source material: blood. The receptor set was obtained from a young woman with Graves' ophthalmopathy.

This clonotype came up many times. CDR3 sequence (DNA): TGTGCCAGCAGTGGAGGCCAGGGGGCTCAAACTTTCTTT. Translation: CASSGGQGAQTFF. The chain employs TRBV25-1 and TRBJ1-1; 8 nucleotides align to TRBD1. The CDR3 length is 13 residues. J was trimmed by 12 bases and V by 4 bases; bases with no gene match: 10. The germline gives CDR1 MGHDK, CDR2 SYGVNS.

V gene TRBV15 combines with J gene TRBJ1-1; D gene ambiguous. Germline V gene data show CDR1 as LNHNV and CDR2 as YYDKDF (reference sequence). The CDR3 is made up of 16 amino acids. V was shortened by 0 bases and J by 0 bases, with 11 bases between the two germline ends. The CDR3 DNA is TGTGCCACCAGCAGAGATGCAAGCCGCCTGAACACTGAAGCTTTCTTT. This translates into CATSRDASRLNTEAFF.

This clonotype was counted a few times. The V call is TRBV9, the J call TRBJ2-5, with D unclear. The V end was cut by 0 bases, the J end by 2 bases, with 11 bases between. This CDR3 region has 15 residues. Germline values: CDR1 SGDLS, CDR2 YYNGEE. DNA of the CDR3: TGTGCCAGCAGCGTAGGGACCGATGATCAAGAGACCCAGTACTTC. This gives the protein CASSVGTDDQETQYF.

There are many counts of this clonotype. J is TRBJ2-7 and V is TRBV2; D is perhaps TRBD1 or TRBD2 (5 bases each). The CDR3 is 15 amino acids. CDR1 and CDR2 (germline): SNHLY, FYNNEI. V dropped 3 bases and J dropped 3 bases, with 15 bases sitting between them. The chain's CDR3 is CASSDRDHLDYEQYF. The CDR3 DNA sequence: TGTGCCAGCAGTGACCGGGACCATCTCGACTACGAGCAGTACTTC.

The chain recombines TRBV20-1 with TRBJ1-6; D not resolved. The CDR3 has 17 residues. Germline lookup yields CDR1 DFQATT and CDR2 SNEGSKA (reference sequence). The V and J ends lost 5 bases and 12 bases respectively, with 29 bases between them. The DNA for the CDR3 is TGCAGTGCTTTCGACTCGATTCGTACGGACCCCGATCTACCCCTCCACTTT. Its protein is CSAFDSIRTDPDLPLHF.

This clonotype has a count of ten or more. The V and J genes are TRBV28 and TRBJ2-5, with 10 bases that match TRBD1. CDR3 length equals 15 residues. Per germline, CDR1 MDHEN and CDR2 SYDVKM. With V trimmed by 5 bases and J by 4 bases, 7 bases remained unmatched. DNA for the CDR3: TGTGCCAGCAGTCCAACCTGGACAGGGGGAGAGACCCAGTACTTC. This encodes CASSPTWTGGETQYF.

Written as DNA, the CDR3 is TGTGCCTGGAGTACCTCAACGGCCAGGGCTGGCTACACCTTC. Translation gives CAWSTSTARAGYTF. This chain connects TRBV30 to TRBJ1-2; a possible D gene is TRBD1 (5 bases). The germline CDR1 and CDR2 sequences are GTSNPN and SVGIG (reference sequence). The V and J ends lost 2 bases and 7 bases respectively, with 17 bases between them. The CDR3 has 14 amino acids.

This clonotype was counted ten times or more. In nucleotides, the CDR3 is TGCGCCAGCAGCCCCCTCGGGCGGGGGGCCTCGAAGACCCAGTACTTC. It translates to CASSPLGRGASKTQYF. The rearrangement joins TRBV5-1 to TRBJ2-5; 8 bases map to TRBD2. J was trimmed by 6 bases and V by 4 bases; bases with no gene match: 14. Germline V gene data show CDR1 as SGHRS and CDR2 as YFSETQ. This CDR3 is built from 16 residues. The complete variable domain, with remaining parts taken from reference TRBV5-1 and TRBJ2-5, reads KAGVTQTPRYLIKTRGQQVTLSCSPISGHRSVSWYQQTPGQGLQFLFEYFSETQRNKGNFPGRFSGRQFSNSRSEMNVSTLELGDSALYLCASSPLGRGASKTQYFGPGTRLLVL.

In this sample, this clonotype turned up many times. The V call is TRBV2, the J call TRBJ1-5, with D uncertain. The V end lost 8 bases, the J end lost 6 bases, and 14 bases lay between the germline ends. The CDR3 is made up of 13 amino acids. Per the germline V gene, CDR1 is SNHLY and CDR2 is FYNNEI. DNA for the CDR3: TGTGCCAGCGGTGTAGCAGAGCGTCAGCCCCAGCATTTT. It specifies CASGVAERQPQHF. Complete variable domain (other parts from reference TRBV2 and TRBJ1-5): EPEVTQTPSHQVTQMGQEVILRCVPISNHLYFYWYRQILGQKVEFLVSFYNNEISEKSEIFDDQFSVERPDGSNFTLKIRSTKLEDSAMYFCASGVAERQPQHFGDGTRLSIL.

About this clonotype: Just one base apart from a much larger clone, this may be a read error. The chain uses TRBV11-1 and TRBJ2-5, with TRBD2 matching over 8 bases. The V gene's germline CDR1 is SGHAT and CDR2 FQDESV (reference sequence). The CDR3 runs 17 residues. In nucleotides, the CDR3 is TGTGCCAGCAGCTTCGGGTTAGCGGGGTCCTTCGGGGAGACCAAGTACTTC. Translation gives CASSFGLAGSFGETKYF. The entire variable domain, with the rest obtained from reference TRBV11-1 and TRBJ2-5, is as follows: EAEVAQSPRYKITEKSQAVAFWCDPISGHATLYWYRQILGQGPELLVQFQDESVVDDSQLPKDRFSAERLKGVDSTLKIQPAELGDSAMYLCASSFGLAGSFGETKYFGPGTRLLVL.

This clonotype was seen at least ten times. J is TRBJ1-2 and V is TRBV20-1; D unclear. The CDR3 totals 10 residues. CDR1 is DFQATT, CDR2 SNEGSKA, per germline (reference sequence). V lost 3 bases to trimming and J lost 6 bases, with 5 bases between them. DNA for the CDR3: TGCAGTGCTAGCCCTAATGGCTACACCTTC. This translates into CSASPNGYTF.

CDR3 sequence reads: CASSLRRRWSETQYF. CDR3 nucleotide sequence: TGCGCCAGCAGCTTGCGGAGGAGGTGGTCAGAGACCCAGTACTTC. The chain uses TRBV5-1 and TRBJ2-5; the D gene is possibly TRBD2 (5 bases). CDR1 and CDR2 from the germline V gene are SGHRS and YFSETQ. The length of the CDR3 is 15 residues. The germline V and J ends were trimmed by 1 base and 4 bases, with 14 bases remaining between them.

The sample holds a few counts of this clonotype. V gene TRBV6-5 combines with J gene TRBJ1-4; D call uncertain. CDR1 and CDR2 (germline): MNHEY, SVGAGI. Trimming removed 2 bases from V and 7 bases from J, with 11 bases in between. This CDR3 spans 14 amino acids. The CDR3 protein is CASSYNSGIEKLFF. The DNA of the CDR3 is TGTGCCAGCAGTTACAATTCGGGGATTGAAAAACTGTTTTTT.

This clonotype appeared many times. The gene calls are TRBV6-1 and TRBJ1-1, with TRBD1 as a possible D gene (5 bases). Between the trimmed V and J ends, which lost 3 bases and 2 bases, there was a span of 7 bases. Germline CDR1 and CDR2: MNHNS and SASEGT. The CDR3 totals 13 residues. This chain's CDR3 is CASSDRVNTEAFF. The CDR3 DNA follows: TGTGCCAGCAGTGACAGGGTTAACACTGAAGCTTTCTTT.

The CDR3, as DNA: TGTGCCAGCACCCGGGACAGCGCATTCTATGGCTACACCTTC. It yields the protein CASTRDSAFYGYTF. The chain recombines TRBV7-9 with TRBJ1-2; the match to TRBD1 covers 7 bases. Germline lookup yields CDR1 SEHNR and CDR2 FQNEAQ (reference sequence). V gave up 7 bases and J gave up 4 bases; unmatched junction bases: 9. The CDR3 covers 14 residues.

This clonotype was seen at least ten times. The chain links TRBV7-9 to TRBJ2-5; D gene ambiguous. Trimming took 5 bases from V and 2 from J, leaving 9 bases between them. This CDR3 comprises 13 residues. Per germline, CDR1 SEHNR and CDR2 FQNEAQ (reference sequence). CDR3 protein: CASSVGLQETQYF. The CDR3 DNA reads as TGTGCCAGCAGCGTTGGGCTTCAAGAGACCCAGTACTTC.

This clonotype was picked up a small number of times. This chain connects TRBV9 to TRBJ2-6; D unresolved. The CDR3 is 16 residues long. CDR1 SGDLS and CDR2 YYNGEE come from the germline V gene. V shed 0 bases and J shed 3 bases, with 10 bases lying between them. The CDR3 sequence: CASSVGPTGGANVLTF. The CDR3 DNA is TGTGCCAGCAGCGTAGGCCCGACCGGTGGGGCCAACGTCCTGACTTTC.

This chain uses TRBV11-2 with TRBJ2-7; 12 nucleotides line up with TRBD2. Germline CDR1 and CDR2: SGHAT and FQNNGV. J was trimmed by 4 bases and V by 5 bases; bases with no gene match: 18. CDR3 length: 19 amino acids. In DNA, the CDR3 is TGTGCCAGCAGCGAACAGGGTAGACTAGCGGGGGAGAAGAGGTACGAGCAGTACTTC. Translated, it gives CASSEQGRLAGEKRYEQYF.

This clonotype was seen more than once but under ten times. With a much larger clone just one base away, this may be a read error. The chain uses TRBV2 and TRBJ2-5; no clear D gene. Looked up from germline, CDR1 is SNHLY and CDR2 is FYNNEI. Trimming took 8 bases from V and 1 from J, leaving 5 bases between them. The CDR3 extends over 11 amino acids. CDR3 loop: CASEVQETQYF. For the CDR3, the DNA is TGTGCCAGCGAGGTCCAAGAGACCCAGTACTTC.

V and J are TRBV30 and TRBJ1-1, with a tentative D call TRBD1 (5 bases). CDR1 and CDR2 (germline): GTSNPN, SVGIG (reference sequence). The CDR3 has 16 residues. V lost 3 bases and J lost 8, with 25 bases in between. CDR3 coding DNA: TGTGCCTGGAGCCCAACCCCGGTAGGGGCAATCAGGGAAGCTTTCTTT. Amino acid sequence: CAWSPTPVGAIREAFF.

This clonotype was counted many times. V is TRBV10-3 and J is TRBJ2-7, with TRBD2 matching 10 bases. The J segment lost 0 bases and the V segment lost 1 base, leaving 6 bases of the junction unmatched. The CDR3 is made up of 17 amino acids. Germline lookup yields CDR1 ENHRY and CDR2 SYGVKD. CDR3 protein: CAISEFTSGTISYEQYF. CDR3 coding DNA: TGTGCCATCAGTGAGTTCACTAGCGGGACCATCTCCTACGAGCAGTACTTC.

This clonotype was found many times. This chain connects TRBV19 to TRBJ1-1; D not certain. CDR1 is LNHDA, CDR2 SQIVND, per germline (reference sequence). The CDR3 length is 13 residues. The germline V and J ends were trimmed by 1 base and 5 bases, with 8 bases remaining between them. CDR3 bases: TGTGCCAGTAGTATAGTAGGGAGGACTGAAGCTTTCTTT. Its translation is CASSIVGRTEAFF.